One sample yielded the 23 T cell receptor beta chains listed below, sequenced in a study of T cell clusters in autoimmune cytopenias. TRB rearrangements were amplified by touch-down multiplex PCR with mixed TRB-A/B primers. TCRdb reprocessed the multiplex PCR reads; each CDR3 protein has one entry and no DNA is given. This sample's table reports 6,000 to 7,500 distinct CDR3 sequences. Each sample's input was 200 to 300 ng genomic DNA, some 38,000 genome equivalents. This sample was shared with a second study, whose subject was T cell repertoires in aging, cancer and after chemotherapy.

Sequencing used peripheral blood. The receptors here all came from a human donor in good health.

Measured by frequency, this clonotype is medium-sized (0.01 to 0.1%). CDR3 region: CATYRGGDTEAFF. This chain connects TRBV6-1 to TRBJ1-1; TCRdb names TRBD1, which stays unverified in the absence of DNA. Germline loops: CDR1 MNHNS, CDR2 SASEGT. CDR3 length equals 13 residues.

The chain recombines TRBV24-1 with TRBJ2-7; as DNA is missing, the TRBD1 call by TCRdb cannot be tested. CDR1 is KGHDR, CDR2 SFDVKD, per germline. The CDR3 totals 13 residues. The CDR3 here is CAVGGQGTYEQYF.

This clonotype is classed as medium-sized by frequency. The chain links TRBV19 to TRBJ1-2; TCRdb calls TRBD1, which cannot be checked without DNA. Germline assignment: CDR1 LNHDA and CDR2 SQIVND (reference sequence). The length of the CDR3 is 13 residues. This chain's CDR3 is CASSMAGNYGYTF. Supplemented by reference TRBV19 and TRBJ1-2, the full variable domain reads DGGITQSPKYLFRKEGQNVTLSCEQNLNHDAMYWYRQDPGQGLRLIYYSQIVNDFQKGDIAEGYSVSREKKESFPLTVTSAQKNPTAFYLCASSMAGNYGYTFGSGTRLTVV.

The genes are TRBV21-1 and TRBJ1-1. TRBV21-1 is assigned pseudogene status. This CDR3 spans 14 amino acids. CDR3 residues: CASTIPYEGTEAFF.

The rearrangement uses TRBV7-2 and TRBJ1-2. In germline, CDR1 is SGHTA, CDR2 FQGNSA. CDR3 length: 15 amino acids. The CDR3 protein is CASSLSSLSSYGYTF.

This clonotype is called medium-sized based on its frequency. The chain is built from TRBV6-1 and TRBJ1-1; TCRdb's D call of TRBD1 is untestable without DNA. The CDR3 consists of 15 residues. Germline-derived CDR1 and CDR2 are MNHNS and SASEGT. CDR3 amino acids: CASSVNWATNTEAFF.

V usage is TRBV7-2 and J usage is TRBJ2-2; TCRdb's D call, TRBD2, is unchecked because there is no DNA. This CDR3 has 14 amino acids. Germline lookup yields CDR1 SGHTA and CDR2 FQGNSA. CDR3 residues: CASSLAGSSRELFF.

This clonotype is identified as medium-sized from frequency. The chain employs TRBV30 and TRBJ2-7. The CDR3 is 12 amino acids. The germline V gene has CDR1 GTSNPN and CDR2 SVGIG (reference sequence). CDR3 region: CAWSEQGYEQYF.

The chain's CDR3 is CASSTDGNSNQPQHF. The chain carries TRBV12-3 or TRBV12-4 and TRBJ1-5. The CDR3 is made up of 15 amino acids.

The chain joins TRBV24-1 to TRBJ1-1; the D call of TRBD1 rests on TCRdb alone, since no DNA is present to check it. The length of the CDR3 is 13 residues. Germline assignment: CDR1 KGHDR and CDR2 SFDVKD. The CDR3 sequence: CATRDRGDTEAFF.

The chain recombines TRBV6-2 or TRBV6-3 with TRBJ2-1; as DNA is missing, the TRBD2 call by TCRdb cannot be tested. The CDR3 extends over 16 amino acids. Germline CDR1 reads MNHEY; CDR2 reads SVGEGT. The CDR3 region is CASRPVADSSYNEQFF.

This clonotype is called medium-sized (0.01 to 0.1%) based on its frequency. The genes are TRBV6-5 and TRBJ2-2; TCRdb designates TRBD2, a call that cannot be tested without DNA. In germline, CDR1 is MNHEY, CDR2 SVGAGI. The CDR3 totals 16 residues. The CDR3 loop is CASRPPGGLNTGELFF.

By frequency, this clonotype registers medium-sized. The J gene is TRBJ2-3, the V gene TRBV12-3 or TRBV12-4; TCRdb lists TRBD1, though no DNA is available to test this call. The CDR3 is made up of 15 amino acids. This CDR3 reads CASRSGFAGTDTQYF.

CDR3 loop: CASSLADSVGGYTF. V and J are TRBV7-9 and TRBJ1-2. CDR1 SEHNR and CDR2 FQNEAQ come from the germline V gene (reference sequence). The CDR3 length is 14 residues.

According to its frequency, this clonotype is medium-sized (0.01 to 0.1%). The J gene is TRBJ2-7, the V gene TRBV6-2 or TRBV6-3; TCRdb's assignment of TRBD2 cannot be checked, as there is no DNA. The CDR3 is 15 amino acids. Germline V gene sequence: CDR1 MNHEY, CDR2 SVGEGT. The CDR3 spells CASSPGLAGSYEQYF.

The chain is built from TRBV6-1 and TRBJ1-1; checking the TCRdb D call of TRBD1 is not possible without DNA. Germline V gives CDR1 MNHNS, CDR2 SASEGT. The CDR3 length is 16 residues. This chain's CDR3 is CASSPRQGALNTEAFF.

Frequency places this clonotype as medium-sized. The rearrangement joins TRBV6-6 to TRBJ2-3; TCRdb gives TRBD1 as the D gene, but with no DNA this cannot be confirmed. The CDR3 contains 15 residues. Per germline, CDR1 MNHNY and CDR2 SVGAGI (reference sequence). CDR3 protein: CASTQGTVSTDTQYF.

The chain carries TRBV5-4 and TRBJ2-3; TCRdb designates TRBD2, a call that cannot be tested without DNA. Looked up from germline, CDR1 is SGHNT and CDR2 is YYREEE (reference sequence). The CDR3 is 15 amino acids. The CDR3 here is CASSLKLAGGDTQYF.

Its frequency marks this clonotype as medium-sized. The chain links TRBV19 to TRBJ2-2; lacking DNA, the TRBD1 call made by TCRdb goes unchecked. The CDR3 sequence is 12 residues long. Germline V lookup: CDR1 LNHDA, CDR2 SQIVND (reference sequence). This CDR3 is CACAGGTGELFF.

The CDR3 sequence: CASSAPGQLSQPQHF. This chain connects TRBV7-9 to TRBJ1-5; TCRdb outputs TRBD1, but without DNA this stays unchecked. The germline V gene encodes CDR1 SEHNR and CDR2 FQNEAQ (reference sequence). The length of the CDR3 is 15 residues.

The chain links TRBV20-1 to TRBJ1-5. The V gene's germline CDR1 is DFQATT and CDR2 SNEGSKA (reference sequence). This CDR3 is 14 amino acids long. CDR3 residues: CSASKLGVGQPQHF.

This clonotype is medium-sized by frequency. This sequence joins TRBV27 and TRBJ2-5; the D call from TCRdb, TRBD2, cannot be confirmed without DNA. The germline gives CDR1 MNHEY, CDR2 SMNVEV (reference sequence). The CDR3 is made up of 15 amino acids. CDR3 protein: CASSPLGLALETQYF.

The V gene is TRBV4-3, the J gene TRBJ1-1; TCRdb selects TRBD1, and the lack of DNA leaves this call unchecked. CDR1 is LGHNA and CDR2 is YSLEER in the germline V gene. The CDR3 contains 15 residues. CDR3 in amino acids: CASSGARSQNTEAFF.